The 5 T cell receptor beta chains reported below all come from one sample, sequenced in a study of spatial heterogeneity in lung cancer. TCRdb redid the calling of the 5' RACE reads with MiXCR, one entry per CDR3 protein. The sample lists fewer than 20,000 distinct CDR3 sequences; around 6.5% were seen once. Specified time point: sample taken at primary tumor resection. Findings and limits, study-wide: Tumor mutation count correlated with how many alpha and beta TCRs expanded intratumorally.

No cognate antigen is known for these TCRs. Sequenced material: lung tumor tissue, taken at surgery. These receptors originate from a female donor with early-stage non-small cell lung cancer.

Concerning this clonotype: A much larger clone lies a single base off, so this may be a read error. The chain carries TRBV10-3 and TRBJ2-3, with D possibly called TRBD1 or TRBD2 (6 bases each). CDR3 length: 17 amino acids. The V gene's germline CDR1 is ENHRY and CDR2 SYGVKD. The CDR3 reads CANSGPSQGTSTDTQYF. The CDR3 region has the DNA TGTGCCAACAGTGGCCCCTCCCAGGGGACTAGCACAGATACGCAGTATTTT.

This clonotype has more than one count but fewer than ten. This sequence joins TRBV12-3 or TRBV12-4 and TRBJ2-3, with D unresolved. There are 16 residues in the CDR3. Trimming removed 6 bases at V and 4 bases at J, with 20 bases between. The CDR3 coding sequence is TGTGCCAGCAGCCCCGCGGCCGTGGGTGGGGCAGATACGCAGTATTTT. This codes for CASSPAAVGGADTQYF.

This clonotype has at least ten counts. The rearrangement uses TRBV9 and TRBJ2-1, with D perhaps given as TRBD1 or TRBD2 (6 bases each). CDR3 length: 17 residues. V gave up 3 bases and J gave up 3 bases, with 19 bases separating them. From germline, CDR1 is SGDLS and CDR2 YYNGEE. CDR3: CASSAGRRGAFYNEQFF. As DNA, the CDR3 is TGTGCCAGCAGCGCGGGTAGGAGGGGGGCTTTCTACAATGAGCAGTTCTTC.

This clonotype was found a few times. The gene calls are TRBV19 and TRBJ2-7, with a possible D match to TRBD2 (7 bases). Germline V gene sequence: CDR1 LNHDA, CDR2 SQIVND (reference sequence). This CDR3 has 14 residues. V lost 6 bases and J 6 bases, leaving 18 bases between the germline ends. This CDR3 is CASSSVGGPGEQYF. CDR3 coding DNA: TGTGCCAGTAGCAGTGTCGGGGGGCCAGGCGAGCAGTACTTC.

By share, this clonotype counts as medium-sized (0.01 to 0.1%). The chain carries TRBV11-3 and TRBJ1-4; D call uncertain. Germline values: CDR1 SGHNT, CDR2 YENEEA. Trimming pared 5 bases from V and 7 bases from J, leaving 11 bases between. The length of the CDR3 is 13 residues. The chain's CDR3 is CASSEDAGEKLFF. The CDR3 DNA follows: TGTGCCAGCAGCGAGGACGCCGGTGAAAAACTGTTTTTT.